The 2 T cell receptor beta chains reported below all come from one sample, sequenced in a study of Ad26.COV2.S vaccination and SARS-CoV-2 variants. Assay: immunoSEQ multiplex PCR; the TCRdb copy retains only in-frame clones and omits some. The sample has about 380,000 clones, roughly four fifths seen once; the top ten hold approximately 7%. Specified treatment: some 20 received Ad26.COV2.S at low or high dose, single or two shots; about 5 received placebo; per-sample allocation not given. Day 63 after the first vaccine or placebo injection was the time point for sampling. Sequenced material: peripheral blood, taken in a trial of Ad26.COV2.S vaccine versus placebo. The receptors come from a person aged 18 to 59 who received the Ad26.COV2.S COVID-19 vaccine or a placebo.

The chain uses TRBV12-5 and TRBJ1-1; the D is unclear. The CDR3 is made up of 12 amino acids. Germline CDR1 is LGHNT and CDR2 is FRNRAP. V was clipped by 5 bases and J by 6 bases, with 10 bases between them. CDR3 in amino acids: CASGRNTPEAFF. CDR3 nucleotides: TGTGCTAGTGGTCGTAATACTCCTGAAGCTTTCTTT. The full variable domain, in which reference TRBV12-5 and TRBJ1-1 provide the parts outside the CDR3, is DARVTQTPRHKVTEMGQEVTMRCQPILGHNTVFWYRQTMMQGLELLAYFRNRAPLDDSGMPKDRFSAEMPDATLATLKIQPSEPRDSAVYFCASGRNTPEAFFGQGTRLTVV.

The rearrangement uses TRBV19 and TRBJ1-6; D may be TRBD1 (5 bases). V dropped 11 bases and J dropped 0 bases, with 11 bases sitting between them. CDR1 is LNHDA, CDR2 SQIVND, per germline (reference sequence). The CDR3 is 14 amino acids. CDR3 protein: CAGGASSYNSPLHF. CDR3 bases: TGTGCCGGCGGGGCCTCCTCCTATAATTCACCCCTCCACTTT. Based on the CDR3 plus reference TRBV19 and TRBJ1-6, the full variable domain is DGGITQSPKYLFRKEGQNVTLSCEQNLNHDAMYWYRQDPGQGLRLIYYSQIVNDFQKGDIAEGYSVSREKKESFPLTVTSAQKNPTAFYLCAGGASSYNSPLHFGNGTRLTVT.